This TCR beta chain was captured in a study of T cells after yellow fever vaccination. Study in general: Fractions low in cell number were prepared with SMART-Seq v4 Ultra Low Input.

Study-level findings and limits: Booster sampling recovered most clones from primary vaccination (under 97% CD4, 80% to 90% CD8). Abundant bulk-population clonotypes could contaminate the FACS-sorted repertoires.

TCRdb used MiXCR to reprocess the 5' RACE reads, holding one entry per CDR3 protein. The table has 250,000 to 400,000 distinct CDR3 sequences, approximately 4% seen once. This clonotype has a handful of counts. Its specificity is unknown. CDR3 length: 15 residues. Germline V gives CDR1 SGHAT, CDR2 FQNNGV. V trimming: 2 bases; J trimming: 5 bases; junction bases outside the gene matches: 6. This chain links TRBV11-2 with TRBJ2-5; 9 positions agree with TRBD1. The sequencing used PBMCs, collected 5 days after the yellow fever booster vaccination. The TCR comes from a man aged 18-30 years who received the YFV17D yellow fever vaccine. Written as DNA, the CDR3 is TGTGCCAGCAGCTTATTGGGGACAGGGTTGGAGACCCAGTACTTC. Protein sequence: CASSLLGTGLETQYF.